A selection of T cell receptor beta chains follows, all from one sample in a study of cytomegalovirus exposure and HLA in healthy donors. The method was immunoSEQ multiplex PCR; TCRdb's version includes in-frame clones alone and lacks a portion of them. The table lists 65,000 to 100,000 clones, 79% of them singletons. The sample was PBMCs. Receptors originate from a woman aged 40 to 49 in good health and CMV-seropositive. The CDR3 runs from the conserved cysteine through the conserved F or W. A D gene is named only where the DNA matches it firmly. Clone size appears in some rows only: once, few, many, or a class for an expanded clone.

CDR3 protein: CASSRTGGNYGYTF
CDR3 DNA: TGTGCCAGCAGCAGGACAGGGGGCAACTATGGCTACACCTTC
D gene: NA
clone size: NA
V gene: TRBV21-1
J gene: TRBJ1-2

CDR3 protein: CASSRGEMNTEAFF
CDR3 DNA: TGTGCCAGCAGTCGGGGGGAGATGAACACTGAAGCTTTCTTT
D gene: NA
clone size: NA
V gene: TRBV27
J gene: TRBJ1-1

CDR3 protein: CAWSAIGDWLGLAGLGPRNEQFF
CDR3 DNA: TGTGCCTGGAGTGCGATCGGGGATTGGCTGGGACTAGCGGGACTCGGCCCTCGAAATGAGCAGTTCTTC
D gene: TRBD2
clone size: NA
V gene: TRBV30
J gene: TRBJ2-1

CDR3 protein: CALSSGLEQFF
CDR3 DNA: TGTGCCCTTTCATCAGGTCTGGAGCAGTTCTTC
D gene: NA
clone size: few
V gene: TRBV6-4
J gene: TRBJ2-1

CDR3 protein: CASSYPSNEQFF
CDR3 DNA: TGTGCCAGCAGTTACCCTAGCAATGAGCAGTTCTTC
D gene: NA
clone size: NA
V gene: TRBV28
J gene: TRBJ2-1

CDR3 protein: CASSLTREGSYEQYF
CDR3 DNA: TGTGCCAGCTCCCTGACCCGTGAGGGATCCTACGAGCAGTACTTC
D gene: NA
clone size: NA
V gene: TRBV18
J gene: TRBJ2-7

CDR3 protein: CASSQGLGATDTQYF
CDR3 DNA: TGTGCCAGCAGTCAGGGGTTAGGTGCTACAGATACGCAGTATTTT
D gene: NA
clone size: NA
V gene: TRBV6-5
J gene: TRBJ2-3

CDR3 protein: CASSSTTGNTEAFF
CDR3 DNA: TGTGCCAGCAGTTCCACTACAGGGAACACTGAAGCTTTCTTT
D gene: NA
clone size: NA
V gene: TRBV7-9
J gene: TRBJ1-1

CDR3 protein: CASSLLAGANLEQYF
CDR3 DNA: TGTGCCAGCAGCTTGCTAGCGGGGGCCAATCTGGAGCAGTACTTC
D gene: TRBD2
clone size: NA
V gene: TRBV7-9
J gene: TRBJ2-7

CDR3 protein: CASSPRRAEYNEQFF
CDR3 DNA: TGCGCCAGCAGCCCCAGACGAGCGGAGTACAATGAGCAGTTCTTC
D gene: NA
clone size: NA
V gene: TRBV5-1
J gene: TRBJ2-1

CDR3 protein: CASSLRAPGTQYF
CDR3 DNA: TGTGCCAGCAGTTTACGCGCCCCAGGTACGCAGTATTTT
D gene: NA
clone size: NA
V gene: TRBV28
J gene: TRBJ2-3

CDR3 protein: CASSAGQGRGTEAFF
CDR3 DNA: TGTGCCAGCTCAGCAGGACAGGGTCGGGGCACTGAAGCTTTCTTT
D gene: TRBD1
clone size: NA
V gene: TRBV18
J gene: TRBJ1-1

CDR3 protein: CSVGWAGVSNEQFF
CDR3 DNA: TGCAGCGTTGGTTGGGCGGGAGTTTCGAATGAGCAGTTCTTC
D gene: TRBD2
clone size: once
V gene: TRBV29-1
J gene: TRBJ2-1

CDR3 protein: CASQTGSAGYTF
CDR3 DNA: TGTGCCAGCCAGACGGGATCCGCTGGCTACACCTTC
D gene: NA
clone size: once
V gene: TRBV6-5
J gene: TRBJ1-2

CDR3 protein: CASRFLDGAKAAKNIQYF
CDR3 DNA: TGCGCCAGCAGATTCCTTGATGGGGCTAAGGCGGCCAAAAACATTCAGTACTTC
D gene: NA
clone size: NA
V gene: TRBV5-1
J gene: TRBJ2-4

CDR3 protein: CASSSTPRERTPYNEQFF
CDR3 DNA: TGTGCCAGCAGCTCAACCCCAAGGGAGCGTACACCCTACAATGAGCAGTTCTTC
D gene: NA
clone size: NA
V gene: TRBV7-8
J gene: TRBJ2-1

CDR3 protein: CASTRYPDTQYF
CDR3 DNA: TGTGCCAGCACCCGGTACCCCGATACGCAGTATTTT
D gene: NA
clone size: NA
V gene: TRBV25-1
J gene: TRBJ2-3

CDR3 protein: CASSSMGQGQIEVFEKLFF
CDR3 DNA: TGTGCCAGCAGTTCCATGGGACAGGGCCAGATAGAGGTATTTGAAAAACTGTTTTTT
D gene: TRBD1
clone size: few
V gene: TRBV27
J gene: TRBJ1-4

CDR3 protein: CASSLAAPLAGNSYEQYF
CDR3 DNA: TGTGCCAGCAGTCTAGCGGCCCCCCTAGCGGGAAATTCCTACGAGCAGTACTTC
D gene: TRBD2
clone size: NA
V gene: TRBV27
J gene: TRBJ2-7

CDR3 protein: CASSFRQGFNEQFF
CDR3 DNA: TGTGCCAGCAGCTTCAGACAGGGATTCAATGAGCAGTTCTTC
D gene: TRBD1
clone size: NA
V gene: TRBV7-2
J gene: TRBJ2-1

CDR3 protein: CASSPRAGRTTMNTEAFF
CDR3 DNA: TGTGCCAGCTCACCGAGGGCGGGACGGACTACCATGAACACTGAAGCTTTCTTT
D gene: NA
clone size: NA
V gene: TRBV18
J gene: TRBJ1-1

CDR3 protein: CASSLTRGSDPGPGQRHYGYTF
CDR3 DNA: TGCGCCAGCAGCTTAACGAGGGGGTCCGACCCCGGACCGGGTCAGCGACACTATGGCTACACCTTC
D gene: NA
clone size: NA
V gene: TRBV5-1
J gene: TRBJ1-2

CDR3 protein: CASSLGRQYF
CDR3 DNA: TGTGCCAGCAGTTTAGGCCGGCAGTACTTC
D gene: NA
clone size: NA
V gene: TRBV27
J gene: TRBJ2-7

CDR3 protein: CASSFRQGTNTEAFF
CDR3 DNA: TGTGCCAGCAGCTTCAGACAGGGGACCAACACTGAAGCTTTCTTT
D gene: TRBD1
clone size: NA
V gene: TRBV7-2
J gene: TRBJ1-1

CDR3 protein: CASSQLATATDTQYF
CDR3 DNA: TGTGCCAGCTCACAACTAGCTACGGCCACAGATACGCAGTATTTT
D gene: NA
clone size: NA
V gene: TRBV18
J gene: TRBJ2-3

CDR3 protein: CASSPLTSGSGEQFF
CDR3 DNA: TGCGCCAGCAGCCCCCTGACTAGCGGGAGCGGTGAGCAGTTCTTC
D gene: TRBD2
clone size: NA
V gene: TRBV5-1
J gene: TRBJ2-1